This T cell receptor (beta chain) was sequenced for a study of blood T cell repertoires in COVID-19. Some clones are missing from TCRdb's copy, which holds only in-frame ones; the method was immunoSEQ multiplex PCR. The sample lists under 200,000 clones; 83% were seen once. The V segment lost 0 bases and the J segment 5 bases; nucleotides outside the gene matches: 5. This CDR3 has 15 residues. Germline V gene data show CDR1 as WNHNN and CDR2 as SYGVQD (reference sequence). The sample taken for sequencing was peripheral blood. This clonotype was sampled from a woman older than 75 with acute or convalescent COVID-19. This chain connects TRBV10-1 to TRBJ1-1, with 8 bases lining up with TRBD1. The CDR3 nucleotides read TGCGCCAGCAGTGAGTCGCTTAGACAGGGGACTGAAGCTTTCTTT. It codes for CASSESLRQGTEAFF.